A selection of T cell receptor beta chains follows, all from one sample in a study of blood T cell repertoires in COVID-19. Measured with immunoSEQ multiplex PCR; TCRdb has only the in-frame clones, and not every one. The data contain about 28,000 clones, about 85% of them singletons. Material for sequencing was peripheral blood. All receptors come from a human donor in a cohort sampled during active COVID-19. CDR3s include the opening cysteine and the closing phenylalanine or tryptophan. D genes are given only for firm matches. Not every row has a clone size; where given, it reads once, few, many or a size class.

v_call: TRBV7-9; clone_size: NA; j_call: TRBJ2-7; d_call: TRBD1; cdr3_aa: CASSSFRDRGYEQYF; cdr3_nt: TGTGCCAGCAGCTCGTTCCGGGACAGGGGCTACGAGCAGTACTTC
v_call: TRBV10-2; clone_size: few; j_call: TRBJ2-2; d_call: TRBD2; cdr3_aa: CAGRGLASTGELFF; cdr3_nt: TGCGCCGGAAGGGGACTAGCGTCCACCGGGGAGCTGTTTTTT
v_call: TRBV5-1; clone_size: once; j_call: TRBJ1-2; d_call: TRBD1; cdr3_aa: CASSRTGGDFGYTF; cdr3_nt: TGCGCCAGCAGCAGGACAGGGGGCGACTTTGGCTACACCTTC
v_call: TRBV5-6; clone_size: NA; j_call: TRBJ1-1; d_call: NA; cdr3_aa: CASSGSSGYEAFF; cdr3_nt: TGTGCCAGCAGCGGATCATCGGGGTATGAAGCTTTCTTT
v_call: TRBV5-6; clone_size: NA; j_call: TRBJ1-5; d_call: NA; cdr3_aa: CASSHGGTSNQPQHF; cdr3_nt: TGTGCCAGCAGTCATGGGGGGACCAGCAATCAGCCCCAGCATTTT
v_call: TRBV7-8; clone_size: NA; j_call: TRBJ1-6; d_call: TRBD1; cdr3_aa: CASSLDRVNSPLHF; cdr3_nt: TGTGCCAGCAGCCTAGACAGGGTGAATTCACCCCTCCACTTT
v_call: TRBV7-9; clone_size: NA; j_call: TRBJ2-4; d_call: TRBD1; cdr3_aa: CASSKTGGLAKNIQYF; cdr3_nt: TGTGCCAGCAGCAAGACAGGGGGACTAGCCAAAAACATTCAGTACTTC
v_call: TRBV19; clone_size: once; j_call: TRBJ2-3; d_call: TRBD1; cdr3_aa: CASSLTGGQGFSDTQYF; cdr3_nt: TGTGCCAGTAGTCTTACTGGGGGACAGGGGTTCTCAGATACGCAGTATTTT
v_call: TRBV2; clone_size: NA; j_call: TRBJ1-1; d_call: TRBD1; cdr3_aa: CASRDGQGLRKNTEAFF; cdr3_nt: TGTGCCAGCAGGGATGGACAGGGGCTCAGGAAGAACACTGAAGCTTTCTTT
v_call: TRBV10-1; clone_size: NA; j_call: TRBJ1-3; d_call: TRBD1; cdr3_aa: CASSDRITGASGNTIYF; cdr3_nt: TGCGCCAGCAGTGACCGAATAACAGGGGCCTCTGGAAACACCATATATTTT
v_call: TRBV18; clone_size: few; j_call: TRBJ2-1; d_call: NA; cdr3_aa: CASSPRTTYNEQFF; cdr3_nt: TGTGCCAGCTCACCTCGGACAACCTACAATGAGCAGTTCTTC
v_call: TRBV7-8; clone_size: NA; j_call: TRBJ2-7; d_call: TRBD2; cdr3_aa: CASSLDLGTSGTYEQYF; cdr3_nt: TGTGCCAGCAGCTTAGACCTCGGGACTAGCGGAACCTACGAGCAGTACTTC
v_call: TRBV6-5; clone_size: NA; j_call: TRBJ1-5; d_call: NA; cdr3_aa: CASRRRQSSNQPQHF; cdr3_nt: TGTGCCAGCAGACGTCGACAGAGTAGCAATCAGCCCCAGCATTTT
v_call: TRBV5-1; clone_size: few; j_call: TRBJ2-1; d_call: NA; cdr3_aa: CASSLMGTREGGEQFF; cdr3_nt: TGCGCCAGCAGCTTGATGGGGACTAGGGAAGGGGGCGAGCAGTTCTTC
v_call: TRBV11-2; clone_size: NA; j_call: TRBJ1-2; d_call: NA; cdr3_aa: CASSSTPGAYGYTF; cdr3_nt: TGTGCCAGCAGTTCCACCCCGGGAGCCTATGGCTACACCTTC
v_call: TRBV6-5; clone_size: NA; j_call: TRBJ1-5; d_call: TRBD1; cdr3_aa: CASRSDRDQPQHF; cdr3_nt: TGTGCCAGCAGATCGGACAGGGACCAGCCCCAGCATTTT
v_call: TRBV6-5; clone_size: NA; j_call: TRBJ1-2; d_call: NA; cdr3_aa: CASRPSTANYGYTF; cdr3_nt: TGTGCCAGCAGGCCCAGTACAGCTAACTATGGCTACACCTTC
v_call: TRBV7-9; clone_size: few; j_call: TRBJ1-5; d_call: NA; cdr3_aa: CASSSGHLEGQPQHF; cdr3_nt: TGTGCCAGCAGCTCGGGACACCTGGAAGGGCAGCCCCAGCATTTT
v_call: TRBV25-1; clone_size: NA; j_call: TRBJ2-7; d_call: NA; cdr3_aa: CASSEGGAYEQYF; cdr3_nt: TGTGCCAGCAGTGAAGGCGGAGCCTACGAGCAGTACTTC
v_call: TRBV27; clone_size: few; j_call: TRBJ2-2; d_call: TRBD2; cdr3_aa: CASSSHRALGLAGNIDTGELFF; cdr3_nt: TGTGCCAGCAGTTCCCACAGGGCCCTGGGACTAGCGGGAAATATAGACACCGGGGAGCTGTTTTTT
v_call: TRBV7-9; clone_size: NA; j_call: TRBJ2-7; d_call: TRBD2; cdr3_aa: CASTSGDGSYEQYF; cdr3_nt: TGTGCCAGCACGAGCGGGGACGGATCCTACGAGCAGTACTTC
v_call: TRBV6-6; clone_size: NA; j_call: TRBJ2-2; d_call: NA; cdr3_aa: CASSLGTGELFF; cdr3_nt: TGTGCCAGCAGCCTAGGAACCGGGGAGCTGTTTTTT
v_call: TRBV7-9; clone_size: NA; j_call: TRBJ1-1; d_call: TRBD1; cdr3_aa: CASSVSGTVPTEAFF; cdr3_nt: TGTGCCAGCAGCGTTTCCGGGACAGTTCCCACTGAAGCTTTCTTT
v_call: TRBV6-6; clone_size: NA; j_call: TRBJ1-2; d_call: TRBD1; cdr3_aa: CASSYLTGEFDGYTF; cdr3_nt: TGTGCCAGCAGTTACCTCACAGGGGAATTCGATGGCTACACCTTC
v_call: TRBV6-1; clone_size: NA; j_call: TRBJ2-5; d_call: TRBD2; cdr3_aa: CASSVRTSGRARTVETQYF; cdr3_nt: TGTGCCAGCAGTGTAAGGACTAGCGGGAGGGCTAGGACTGTAGAGACCCAGTACTTC
v_call: TRBV7-3; clone_size: NA; j_call: TRBJ2-1; d_call: TRBD1; cdr3_aa: CASSPRTGERFF; cdr3_nt: TGTGCCAGCAGCCCCCGGACAGGGGAACGGTTCTTC
v_call: TRBV14; clone_size: NA; j_call: TRBJ2-2; d_call: NA; cdr3_aa: CASSQDLPGTGELFF; cdr3_nt: TGTGCCAGCAGCCAAGATCTCCCAGGTACCGGGGAGCTGTTTTTT
v_call: TRBV12-5; clone_size: NA; j_call: TRBJ1-4; d_call: NA; cdr3_aa: CASGDTGFEKLFF; cdr3_nt: TGTGCTAGTGGGGATACAGGGTTTGAAAAACTGTTTTTT
v_call: TRBV6-6; clone_size: NA; j_call: TRBJ2-1; d_call: TRBD2; cdr3_aa: CASSASGRADEQFF; cdr3_nt: TGTGCCAGCAGTGCCTCCGGGAGGGCGGATGAGCAGTTCTTC
v_call: TRBV18; clone_size: NA; j_call: TRBJ2-3; d_call: TRBD2; cdr3_aa: CASSLLTGTSATDTQYF; cdr3_nt: TGTGCCAGCTCATTACTAACCGGGACTAGCGCCACAGATACGCAGTATTTT
v_call: TRBV10-1; clone_size: NA; j_call: TRBJ1-3; d_call: NA; cdr3_aa: CARREPRKGTIYF; cdr3_nt: TGCGCCAGAAGGGAGCCGAGGAAGGGGACCATATATTTT
v_call: TRBV30; clone_size: NA; j_call: TRBJ2-3; d_call: TRBD2; cdr3_aa: CAWGSGGRDTQYF; cdr3_nt: TGTGCCTGGGGTAGCGGGGGAAGGGATACGCAGTATTTT
v_call: TRBV5-5; clone_size: once; j_call: TRBJ1-5; d_call: TRBD1; cdr3_aa: CASSAGQGGQPQHF; cdr3_nt: TGTGCCAGCAGCGCAGGACAGGGAGGTCAGCCCCAGCATTTT
v_call: TRBV5-5; clone_size: NA; j_call: TRBJ2-1; d_call: TRBD1; cdr3_aa: CASSSTGQGYNEQFF; cdr3_nt: TGTGCCAGCAGCTCGACGGGACAGGGCTACAATGAGCAGTTCTTC
v_call: TRBV27; clone_size: NA; j_call: TRBJ2-1; d_call: NA; cdr3_aa: CASSLAFGGNEQFF; cdr3_nt: TGTGCCAGCAGTTTGGCCTTTGGGGGGAATGAGCAGTTCTTC
v_call: TRBV30; clone_size: NA; j_call: TRBJ1-5; d_call: TRBD1; cdr3_aa: CAWSVQGVNQPQHF; cdr3_nt: TGTGCCTGGAGTGTACAGGGGGTTAATCAGCCCCAGCATTTT
v_call: TRBV5-4; clone_size: once; j_call: TRBJ2-1; d_call: TRBD1; cdr3_aa: CASSTWTGRLDNEQFF; cdr3_nt: TGTGCCAGCAGCACCTGGACAGGGCGGTTAGACAATGAGCAGTTCTTC
v_call: TRBV2; clone_size: NA; j_call: TRBJ2-1; d_call: NA; cdr3_aa: CASSDSGRDNEQFF; cdr3_nt: TGTGCCAGCAGTGATTCGGGCAGGGACAATGAGCAGTTCTTC
v_call: TRBV29-1; clone_size: NA; j_call: TRBJ1-1; d_call: NA; cdr3_aa: CSVEGLWGANTEAFF; cdr3_nt: TGCAGCGTTGAAGGTCTGTGGGGAGCGAACACTGAAGCTTTCTTT
v_call: TRBV24-1; clone_size: NA; j_call: TRBJ1-2; d_call: NA; cdr3_aa: CATSDYKGYYGYTF; cdr3_nt: TGTGCCACCAGTGATTATAAGGGGTACTATGGCTACACCTTC
v_call: TRBV5-1; clone_size: NA; j_call: TRBJ1-3; d_call: NA; cdr3_aa: CASSFDGAGNTIYF; cdr3_nt: TGCGCCAGCAGCTTTGATGGGGCGGGGAACACCATATATTTT
v_call: TRBV6-6; clone_size: NA; j_call: TRBJ2-7; d_call: TRBD2; cdr3_aa: CASSREGTSPTYEQYF; cdr3_nt: TGTGCCAGCAGTCGAGAAGGGACTAGCCCAACCTACGAGCAGTACTTC